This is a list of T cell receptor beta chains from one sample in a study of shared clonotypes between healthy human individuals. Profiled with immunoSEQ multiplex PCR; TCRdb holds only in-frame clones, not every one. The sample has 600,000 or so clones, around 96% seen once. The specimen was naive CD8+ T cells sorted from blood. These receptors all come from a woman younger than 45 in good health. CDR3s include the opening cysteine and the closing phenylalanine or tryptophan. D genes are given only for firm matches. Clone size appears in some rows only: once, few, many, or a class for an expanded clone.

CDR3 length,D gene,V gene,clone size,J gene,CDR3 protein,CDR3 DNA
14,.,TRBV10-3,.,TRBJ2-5,CAISELTGEETQYF,TGTGCCATCAGTGAGTTAACCGGGGAAGAGACCCAGTACTTC
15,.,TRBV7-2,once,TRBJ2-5,CASSFLLAPGETQYF,TGTGCCAGCAGCTTCCTGTTGGCCCCCGGAGAGACCCAGTACTTC
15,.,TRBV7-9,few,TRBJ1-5,CASSSGTYSNQPQHF,TGTGCCAGCAGCTCCGGGACATATAGCAATCAGCCCCAGCATTTT
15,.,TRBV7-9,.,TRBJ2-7,CASSLVLSYSYEQYF,TGTGCCAGCAGCTTAGTTCTCAGCTACTCCTACGAGCAGTACTTC
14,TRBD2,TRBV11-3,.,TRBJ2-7,CASSEGGRAYEQYF,TGTGCCAGCAGCGAGGGCGGGAGGGCCTACGAGCAGTACTTC
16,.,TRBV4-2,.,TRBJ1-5,CASSQEVGDSNQPQHF,TGTGCCAGCAGCCAAGAAGTCGGAGATAGCAATCAGCCCCAGCATTTT
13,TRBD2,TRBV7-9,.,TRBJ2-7,CASKDSGRYEQYF,TGTGCCAGCAAAGATAGCGGGAGGTACGAGCAGTACTTC
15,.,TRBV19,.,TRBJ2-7,CASSPTVGPTREQYF,TGTGCCAGTAGCCCCACCGTTGGCCCGACCCGGGAGCAGTACTTC
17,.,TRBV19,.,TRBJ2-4,CASSITQGGSAKNIQYF,TGTGCCAGTAGTATAACACAAGGGGGGTCGGCCAAAAACATTCAGTACTTC
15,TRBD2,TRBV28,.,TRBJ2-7,CASRLVTSASYEQYF,TGTGCCAGCAGACTCGTGACTAGCGCCTCCTACGAGCAGTACTTC
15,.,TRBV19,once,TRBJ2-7,CASAFPRAGYYEQYF,TGTGCCAGTGCCTTCCCCCGGGCGGGGTATTACGAGCAGTACTTC
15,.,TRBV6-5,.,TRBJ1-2,CASRGLPDRNYGYTF,TGTGCCAGCAGGGGGCTCCCAGACAGGAACTATGGCTACACCTTC
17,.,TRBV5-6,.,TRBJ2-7,CASSLLRRTAPFYEQYF,TGTGCCAGCAGCTTGCTTCGTCGGACAGCCCCCTTTTACGAGCAGTACTTC
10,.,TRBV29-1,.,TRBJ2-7,CSVLSAEQYF,TGCAGCGTTCTCAGTGCCGAGCAGTACTTC